This is a list of T cell receptor beta chains from one sample in a study of shared clonotypes between healthy human individuals. Using immunoSEQ multiplex PCR, the repertoire was profiled, and TCRdb retains in-frame clones only, with some absent. This sample yields 780,000 or so clones, of which about two thirds are seen a single time; around 1.8% belongs to the top ten. The sample taken for sequencing was memory CD4+ T cells sorted from blood. All receptors derive from a woman aged 30 to 39 in good health. The CDR3 runs from the conserved cysteine through the conserved F or W. The D gene is left open where the match is weak. For some rows the clone size is stated as once, few or many, or as a class when expanded; others skip it.

TRBV7-9,-,TRBJ2-1,-,TGTGCCAGCAGCTCCACGGAGCAGTTCTTC,CASSSTEQFF
TRBV30,-,TRBJ2-7,few,TGTGCCTGGGATGACCACTACGAGCAGTACTTC,CAWDDHYEQYF
TRBV15,-,TRBJ2-3,few,TGTGCCACCAGCACATTAGCAGGGTTCACAGATACGCAGTATTTT,CATSTLAGFTDTQYF
TRBV7-9,TRBD1,TRBJ2-2,-,TGTGCCAGCAGCTCATGGCAGGGGGCGAGCACCGGGGAGCTGTTTTTT,CASSSWQGASTGELFF
TRBV6-5,-,TRBJ1-3,-,TGTGCCAGCAGTTACTCTGACAGGAGGGGAAACACCATATATTTT,CASSYSDRRGNTIYF
TRBV19,-,TRBJ1-2,-,TGTGCCAGTAGTATGGAGGGAGTTTACTATGGCTACACCTTC,CASSMEGVYYGYTF
TRBV5-1,TRBD1,TRBJ2-7,-,TGCGCCAGCAGCTCCGGACAGGGACGGGACGAGCAGTACTTC,CASSSGQGRDEQYF
TRBV19,-,TRBJ1-2,-,TGTGCCAGTAGTTTAGAGAACGCTAACTATGGCTACACCTTC,CASSLENANYGYTF
TRBV27,TRBD1,TRBJ2-1,few,TGTGCCAGCAGTTCACCGGGACAGGTGAATGAGCAGTTCTTC,CASSSPGQVNEQFF
TRBV5-4,-,TRBJ2-3,few,TGTGCCAGCAGCCGGGGACTCGAGGATACGCAGTATTTT,CASSRGLEDTQYF
TRBV5-1,-,TRBJ2-7,few,TGCGCCAGCAGCTTCAGACCTAGGGACGAGCAGTACTTC,CASSFRPRDEQYF
TRBV5-1,-,TRBJ1-3,few,TGCGCCAGCAGCCCGGGACACGGTTCCTCTGGAAACACCATATATTTT,CASSPGHGSSGNTIYF
TRBV11-2,-,TRBJ2-7,-,TGTGCCAGCAGCTTCCAGGGGAGGAACGAGCAGTACTTC,CASSFQGRNEQYF
TRBV7-9,-,TRBJ2-3,-,TGTGCCAGCAGCTTGGACGGGAGTGGGGCAGATACGCAGTATTTT,CASSLDGSGADTQYF
TRBV7-3,TRBD2,TRBJ2-7,-,TGTGCCAGCAGCTTAGGACTAGCGGGAGTTAACGAGCAGTACTTC,CASSLGLAGVNEQYF
TRBV25-1,-,TRBJ1-1,-,TGTGCCAGCAGTGAGAGGACCCAAGCGAACACTGAAGCTTTCTTT,CASSERTQANTEAFF
TRBV2,TRBD2,TRBJ2-2,-,TGTGCCAGCAGTGTCCGCGGGAGGGGCACCGGGGAGCTGTTTTTT,CASSVRGRGTGELFF
TRBV19,-,TRBJ1-2,few,TGTGCCAGTAGGGGCGGACGGATTAACTATGGCTACACCTTC,CASRGGRINYGYTF
TRBV11-2,TRBD1,TRBJ1-4,-,TGTGCCAGCAGCTTCCCGGGACAGGGTGGGGGAAAACTGTTTTTT,CASSFPGQGGGKLFF
TRBV11-3,-,TRBJ2-2,-,TGTGCCAGCAGCCCCCCCGGCACCGGGGAGCTGTTTTTT,CASSPPGTGELFF
TRBV6-1,-,TRBJ1-3,-,TGTGCCAGCAGTTCCATGGTGGGGTCTGGAAACACCATATATTTT,CASSSMVGSGNTIYF
TRBV14,-,TRBJ2-7,-,TGTGCCAGCAGCCAGATTCTGGGGAGCCCCCCCTACGAGCAGTACTTC,CASSQILGSPPYEQYF
TRBV9,-,TRBJ2-1,-,TGTGCCAGCAGCGTAGGGGGTAGCGGCTACAATGAGCAGTTCTTC,CASSVGGSGYNEQFF
TRBV5-6,-,TRBJ2-1,-,TGTGCCAGCAGCTTGATACGCCCTCCTGAGGATGAGCAGTTCTTC,CASSLIRPPEDEQFF
TRBV5-1,-,TRBJ2-5,-,TGCGCCAGCAGCATTAACGGGTGGGGTCAAGAGACCCAGTACTTC,CASSINGWGQETQYF
TRBV14,-,TRBJ1-4,-,TGTGCCAGCAGCCACCCAGGGGTGCCCGAAAAACTGTTTTTT,CASSHPGVPEKLFF
TRBV7-2,-,TRBJ1-5,-,TGTGCCAGCAGCCCAAGATTGGGGGGGCGCAGCAATCAGCCCCAGCATTTT,CASSPRLGGRSNQPQHF
TRBV30,TRBD2,TRBJ2-1,-,TGTGCCTGGAGCCACCCGGGACTAGCGGGAAATGAGCAGTTCTTC,CAWSHPGLAGNEQFF
TRBV30,-,TRBJ1-1,once,TGTGCCTTCACAGAGGGGGGAAGGTGGACTGAAGCTTTCTTT,CAFTEGGRWTEAFF
TRBV27,TRBD1,TRBJ2-7,-,TGTGCCAGCAGTTTTGGGACAGGATCCTACGAGCAGTACTTC,CASSFGTGSYEQYF
TRBV7-3,-,TRBJ2-7,-,TGTGCCAGCAGCTTCATGGGGGGAGCTAACGAGCAGTACTTC,CASSFMGGANEQYF
TRBV5-4,-,TRBJ1-6,few,TGTGCCAGCAGCTCTCGGGAGGTTTTAGATTCACCCCTCCACTTT,CASSSREVLDSPLHF
TRBV6-5,TRBD2,TRBJ2-5,few,TGTGCCAGCAGTTCCGGGACTAGCAACCACTTC,CASSSGTSNHF
TRBV28,-,TRBJ1-5,-,TGTGCCAGCAGTATCCGAGGGAGAGGAGGCAATCAGCCCCAGCATTTT,CASSIRGRGGNQPQHF
TRBV7-2,TRBD1,TRBJ1-2,-,TGTGCCAGCAGCTGGGGGACAGACTATGGCTACACCTTC,CASSWGTDYGYTF
TRBV7-9,TRBD1,TRBJ1-4,-,TGTGCCAGCAGCGAACAGACAGGGTCGAATGAAAAACTGTTTTTT,CASSEQTGSNEKLFF
TRBV7-9,-,TRBJ1-5,-,TGTGCCAGCAGCTTAGCGGGAATTAGCAATCAGCCCCAGCATTTT,CASSLAGISNQPQHF
TRBV4-1,TRBD1,TRBJ1-4,once,TGCGCCAGCAGCCCGGACAGGCTACCTGCAACTAATGAAAAACTGTTTTTT,CASSPDRLPATNEKLFF
TRBV18,-,TRBJ2-2,-,TGTGCCAGCTCACCGATGCCCTTCAACACCGGGGAGCTGTTTTTT,CASSPMPFNTGELFF
TRBV29-1,-,TRBJ2-7,-,TGCAGCGCAAGACTGCACTCCTACGAGCAGTACTTC,CSARLHSYEQYF
TRBV28,-,TRBJ2-1,many,TGTGCCAGCAGTTTAGGCCCTGGACGTGATGAGCAGTTCTTC,CASSLGPGRDEQFF
TRBV18,-,TRBJ1-1,-,TGTGCCAGCTCACCCCGCGGGAGCCTCTCTATGAACACTGAAGCTTTCTTT,CASSPRGSLSMNTEAFF
TRBV5-2,-,TRBJ2-6,-,TGCGCCAGCAGGCCCGTCGGGGGGGACTCTGGGGCCAACGTCCTGACTTTC,CASRPVGGDSGANVLTF
TRBV29-1,TRBD2,TRBJ2-1,-,TGCAGCGTTTACCGAGCGGGAGCGGCCTACAATGAGCAGTTCTTC,CSVYRAGAAYNEQFF
TRBV2,-,TRBJ1-2,-,TGTGCCAGCAGTCCGGACAGTACTGGCTACACCTTC,CASSPDSTGYTF